This is a list of T cell receptor beta chains from one sample in a study of blood T cell repertoires in COVID-19. Assay: immunoSEQ multiplex PCR; the TCRdb copy retains only in-frame clones and omits some. The sample holds under 300,000 clones; 86% are singletons and the top ten take roughly an eighth. The sample taken for sequencing was peripheral blood. These receptors originate from a man older than 75 with acute or convalescent COVID-19. The CDR3 runs from the conserved cysteine through the conserved F or W. The D gene is left open where the match is weak. Size is omitted from some rows. Given values are once, few, many or a class for expanded clones.

V,size,J,D,CDR3,DNA
TRBV28,NA,TRBJ1-1,TRBD1,CASRPGQTNTEAFF,TGTGCCAGCAGACCGGGACAGACGAACACTGAAGCTTTCTTT
TRBV7-8,few,TRBJ1-5,NA,CASSLASYQPQHF,TGTGCCAGCAGCTTAGCTTCCTATCAGCCCCAGCATTTT
TRBV28,NA,TRBJ2-2,TRBD2,CASRRTSGLGAGELFF,TGTGCCAGCAGACGGACTAGCGGCCTCGGAGCCGGGGAGCTGTTTTTT
TRBV7-2,NA,TRBJ1-5,TRBD1,CASSVQGSNQPQHF,TGTGCCAGCAGCGTACAGGGGAGCAATCAGCCCCAGCATTTT
TRBV28,NA,TRBJ1-2,NA,CASSPSLPNYELNYGYTF,TGTGCCAGCAGTCCATCCTTACCGAATTATGAGCTTAACTATGGCTACACCTTC
TRBV28,NA,TRBJ1-2,NA,CASRDPQGGNYGYTF,TGTGCCAGCAGAGACCCGCAGGGTGGAAACTATGGCTACACCTTC
TRBV27,few,TRBJ1-4,TRBD1,CASSPTGVTNEKLFF,TGTGCCAGCAGTCCTACAGGGGTGACTAATGAAAAACTGTTTTTT
TRBV6-6,NA,TRBJ2-7,NA,CASSIKWDITYEQYF,TGTGCCAGCAGTATTAAGTGGGACATCACCTACGAGCAGTACTTC
TRBV6-1,NA,TRBJ2-7,TRBD2,CASSERTSGTVGTSYEQYF,TGTGCCAGCAGTGAAAGGACTAGCGGGACGGTAGGGACGTCCTACGAGCAGTACTTC
TRBV9,NA,TRBJ2-3,NA,CASENSPSGDTQYF,TGTGCCAGCGAGAACTCACCATCAGGAGATACGCAGTATTTT
TRBV9,NA,TRBJ2-2,TRBD1,CASSAYRGNTGELFF,TGTGCCAGCAGCGCCTACAGGGGGAACACCGGGGAGCTGTTTTTT
TRBV2,NA,TRBJ2-1,NA,CASSELTRTSSYNEQFF,TGTGCCAGCAGTGAGTTGACACGAACTAGCTCCTACAATGAGCAGTTCTTC
TRBV7-2,NA,TRBJ1-2,NA,CASSPADFWGYTF,TGTGCCAGCAGCCCGGCGGACTTTTGGGGCTACACCTTC
TRBV10-3,NA,TRBJ1-4,NA,CAISRATNEKLFF,TGTGCCATCAGCCGCGCAACTAATGAAAAACTGTTTTTT
TRBV29-1,NA,TRBJ1-1,NA,CSVKGQWMNTEAFF,TGCAGCGTTAAAGGACAGTGGATGAACACTGAAGCTTTCTTT
TRBV5-4,NA,TRBJ2-3,TRBD2,CASSLGRQAGGDTQYF,TGTGCCAGCAGCTTGGGGCGACAGGCGGGGGGAGATACGCAGTATTTT
TRBV7-9,NA,TRBJ1-5,NA,CASSISTGRGQPQHF,TGTGCCAGCAGCATTAGCACAGGGAGAGGCCAGCCCCAGCATTTT
TRBV14,few,TRBJ1-1,TRBD1,CASSPPGQGTEAFF,TGTGCCAGCAGCCCCCCGGGACAGGGAACTGAAGCTTTCTTT
TRBV19,NA,TRBJ2-3,TRBD2,CASSRGQGSGGGGTDTQYF,TGTGCCAGTAGTAGGGGTCAAGGTAGCGGGGGCGGGGGCACAGATACGCAGTATTTT
TRBV9,few,TRBJ1-2,NA,CASSVTGNYGYTF,TGTGCCAGCAGCGTAACAGGGAACTATGGCTACACCTTC
TRBV27,NA,TRBJ2-5,NA,CASSPRSYREGHQETQYF,TGTGCCAGCTCCCCCCGTAGCTACCGGGAAGGCCACCAAGAGACCCAGTACTTC
TRBV5-1,few,TRBJ2-1,TRBD2,CASSPVGTSGSRSYNEQFF,TGCGCCAGCAGCCCGGTAGGGACTAGCGGGTCCCGCTCCTACAATGAGCAGTTCTTC
TRBV19,NA,TRBJ1-2,NA,CASIPGANYGYTF,TGTGCCAGTATTCCGGGGGCTAACTATGGCTACACCTTC
TRBV28,once,TRBJ1-5,NA,CASFTGTPNQPQHF,TGTGCCAGCTTCACCGGGACACCGAATCAGCCCCAGCATTTT
TRBV19,NA,TRBJ2-3,NA,CASSQGDTQYF,TGTGCCAGTAGTCAGGGAGATACGCAGTATTTT
TRBV6-2/TRBV6-3,NA,TRBJ2-1,TRBD2,CASSGTSGRSSYNEQFF,TGTGCCAGCAGTGGTACTAGCGGGCGCTCCTCCTACAATGAGCAGTTCTTC
TRBV18,NA,TRBJ1-5,TRBD1,CASSLQKGTGNQPQHF,TGTGCCAGCTCACTCCAAAAGGGGACAGGCAATCAGCCCCAGCATTTT
TRBV3-1/TRBV3-2,NA,TRBJ1-1,NA,CASSYAGNSEAFF,TGTGCCAGCAGTTACGCGGGGAACTCTGAAGCTTTCTTT
TRBV9,few,TRBJ1-6,NA,CASSVGWDTGSPLHF,TGTGCCAGCAGCGTAGGCTGGGACACGGGATCACCCCTCCACTTT
TRBV19,NA,TRBJ1-2,NA,CASSIALQRPGYTF,TGTGCCAGTAGTATAGCCCTCCAGAGGCCTGGCTACACCTTC
TRBV28,once,TRBJ1-4,NA,CASSSRVRVQEKLFF,TGTGCCAGCAGTTCCAGGGTTCGGGTTCAAGAAAAACTGTTTTTT
TRBV2,NA,TRBJ2-7,TRBD1,CASSSTGGTDEQYF,TGTGCCAGCAGCTCTACAGGGGGTACGGACGAGCAGTACTTC
TRBV5-4,NA,TRBJ1-6,TRBD1,CASSVGQGMGSPLHF,TGTGCCAGCAGCGTAGGACAGGGGATGGGTTCACCCCTCCACTTT
TRBV6-5,NA,TRBJ1-1,NA,CASSSAGGRTEAFF,TGTGCCAGCAGCTCCGCGGGGGGCCGGACTGAAGCTTTCTTT
TRBV19,NA,TRBJ1-5,NA,CASSTGTLNQPQHF,TGTGCCAGTAGTACCGGGACTCTCAATCAGCCCCAGCATTTT
TRBV24-1,NA,TRBJ2-1,TRBD2,CATSDGGRAKDEQFF,TGTGCCACCAGTGATGGGGGGAGGGCCAAGGATGAGCAGTTCTTC
TRBV29-1,NA,TRBJ2-1,TRBD1,CSVERGQGGANEQFF,TGCAGCGTTGAAAGGGGACAGGGGGGGGCGAATGAGCAGTTCTTC
TRBV6-5,NA,TRBJ2-3,TRBD1,CASRNGQGDTDTQYF,TGTGCCAGCAGAAACGGACAGGGGGACACAGATACGCAGTATTTT
TRBV9,once,TRBJ2-5,TRBD2,CASSVGVPSGGAQETQYF,TGTGCCAGCAGCGTAGGGGTTCCGAGCGGGGGGGCTCAAGAGACCCAGTACTTC
TRBV9,NA,TRBJ1-1,NA,CASSVRQSINTEAFF,TGTGCCAGCAGCGTAAGACAGTCAATCAACACTGAAGCTTTCTTT
TRBV7-9,NA,TRBJ2-2,NA,CASSLAGTYGGELFF,TGTGCCAGCAGCTTAGCCGGGACATATGGCGGGGAGCTGTTTTTT
TRBV7-2,once,TRBJ1-1,TRBD1,CATSPGDRGSEAFF,TGTGCCACCAGCCCAGGGGACAGGGGGTCCGAAGCTTTCTTT
TRBV19,NA,TRBJ1-2,NA,CATRQVFYTF,TGTGCCACGAGACAGGTCTTCTACACCTTC
TRBV19,NA,TRBJ1-4,NA,CASSIEGSATNEKLFF,TGTGCCAGTAGTATAGAGGGGAGTGCAACTAATGAAAAACTGTTTTTT
TRBV5-1,NA,TRBJ2-1,NA,CASSLVAGTGNEQFF,TGCGCCAGCAGCTTGGTGGCGGGAACAGGCAATGAGCAGTTCTTC
TRBV2,NA,TRBJ2-7,NA,CASSLQEGKQYF,TGTGCCAGCAGCTTACAGGAGGGGAAGCAGTACTTC
TRBV19,NA,TRBJ1-1,NA,CASRTQLVSTEAFF,TGTGCCAGTAGGACACAGCTGGTGAGCACTGAAGCTTTCTTT
TRBV6-2/TRBV6-3,NA,TRBJ1-2,NA,CASSSGRLNYTF,TGTGCCAGCAGTTCGGGTAGACTCAACTACACCTTC
TRBV7-9,NA,TRBJ1-6,NA,CASSSPGNSYNSPLHF,TGTGCCAGCAGCTCGCCAGGGAATTCCTATAATTCACCCCTCCACTTT
TRBV5-1,NA,TRBJ1-1,NA,CASSLRGDRLNTEAFF,TGCGCCAGCAGCTTGAGGGGCGACAGGTTGAACACTGAAGCTTTCTTT